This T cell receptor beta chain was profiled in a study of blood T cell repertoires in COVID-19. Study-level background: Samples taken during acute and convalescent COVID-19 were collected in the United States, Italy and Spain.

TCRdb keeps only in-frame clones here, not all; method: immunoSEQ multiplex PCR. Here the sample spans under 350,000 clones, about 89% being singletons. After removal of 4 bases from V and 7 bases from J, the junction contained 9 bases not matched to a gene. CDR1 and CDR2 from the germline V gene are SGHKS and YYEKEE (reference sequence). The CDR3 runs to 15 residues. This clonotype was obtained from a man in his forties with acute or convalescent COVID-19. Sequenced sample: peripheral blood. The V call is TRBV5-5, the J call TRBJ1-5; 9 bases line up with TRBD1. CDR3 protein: CASSPGQGFGQPQHF. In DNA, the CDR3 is TGTGCCAGCAGCCCGGGACAGGGTTTCGGGCAGCCCCAGCATTTT. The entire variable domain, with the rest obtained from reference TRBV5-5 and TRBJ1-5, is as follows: DAGVTQSPTHLIKTRGQQVTLRCSPISGHKSVSWYQQVLGQGPQFIFQYYEKEERGRGNFPDRFSARQFPNYSSELNVNALLLGDSALYLCASSPGQGFGQPQHFGDGTRLSIL.